These 6 T cell receptor beta chains were all obtained from the same sample, sequenced in a study of blood T cell repertoires in COVID-19 (dated by TCRdb to 2020 to 2022). Library preparation was by the immunoSEQ multiplex PCR assay. The immuneACCESS repertoire file appears here via TCRdb, limited to in-frame rearrangements. These files lack a portion of the clones; in checked studies, under half of the deficit traces to unresolved V genes, and the cause of the others is not known. Across this sample there are 300,000 or so clones, with 75% to 90% seen only once. The ten largest make up 3% to 4.5% of the sample. The sample was peripheral blood. These receptors originate from a woman between 40 and 50 years old with acute or convalescent COVID-19.

The chain links TRBV10-3 to TRBJ1-3; D unclear. Germline assignment: CDR1 ENHRY and CDR2 SYGVKD. The V gene lost 6 bases and the J gene lost 3 bases, with 6 bases spanning the gap. CDR3 size: 12 residues. As DNA, the CDR3 is TGTGCCATCAGCGGGGATGGAAACACCATATATTTT. Residues: CAISGDGNTIYF.

The CDR3 sequence: CASSAEGHNYGYTF. The CDR3, as DNA: TGTGCCAGCAGTGCGGAGGGGCATAACTATGGCTACACCTTC. The chain couples TRBV2 to TRBJ1-2, with D maybe TRBD1 (5 bases). V lost 4 bases, J lost 1 base, and 10 bases lay in between. The CDR3 sequence is 14 residues long. Germline values: CDR1 SNHLY, CDR2 FYNNEI.

The chain joins TRBV2 to TRBJ2-3, with a possible D match to TRBD2 (7 bases). The germline V and J ends were trimmed by 7 bases and 2 bases, with 10 bases remaining between them. In germline, CDR1 is SNHLY, CDR2 FYNNEI. CDR3 length: 13 residues. CDR3 sequence reads: CASNGGHTDTQYF. Written as DNA, the CDR3 is TGTGCCAGCAACGGGGGGCACACAGATACGCAGTATTTT. The full variable domain, in which reference TRBV2 and TRBJ2-3 provide the parts outside the CDR3, is EPEVTQTPSHQVTQMGQEVILRCVPISNHLYFYWYRQILGQKVEFLVSFYNNEISEKSEIFDDQFSVERPDGSNFTLKIRSTKLEDSAMYFCASNGGHTDTQYFGPGTRLTVL.

The V gene is TRBV4-2, the J gene TRBJ1-2; D perhaps matches TRBD1 (6 bases). Trimming took off 0 bases at V and 5 bases at J, with 16 bases between the two ends. The germline gives CDR1 LGHNA, CDR2 YNFKEQ. CDR3 length: 16 amino acids. CDR3 nucleotides: TGTGCCAGCAGCCAAGATTTACAGGGAAAACGTTATGGCTACACCTTC. Translating gives CASSQDLQGKRYGYTF.

The chain is built from TRBV7-2 and TRBJ1-6; TRBD1 agrees at 7 bases. Per germline, CDR1 SGHTA and CDR2 FQGNSA. The CDR3 spans 16 residues. Losses at the gene ends were 2 bases for V and 8 bases for J; bases not matched to a gene: 9. DNA for the CDR3: TGTGCCAGCAGCTTAACAGGGGTTTCGGTGGATTCACCCCTCCACTTT. Translated, it gives CASSLTGVSVDSPLHF.

This clone has just one count. The rearrangement links TRBV7-3 to TRBJ1-1, with TRBD1 identical over 9 bases. The CDR3 spans 13 residues. V shed 5 bases and J 6 bases; nucleotides not matched to a gene: 4. CDR1 is SGHTA, CDR2 FQGTGA, per germline. In DNA, the CDR3 is TGTGCCAGCAGCCAACAGGGGGCCTCTGAAGCTTTCTTT. Translating it yields CASSQQGASEAFF.